This T cell receptor beta chain was observed in a study of early T cells in non-severe SARS-CoV-2 infection. Across the study: Sequenced material consisted of bulk RNA (from unsorted whole blood), and chains were unpaired.

This clonotype appeared a few times. What it recognizes is unknown. This CDR3 comprises 14 residues. With 2 bases removed from V and 4 bases from J, the gap between germline ends came to 11 bases. Looked up from germline, CDR1 is MGHRA and CDR2 is YSYEKL. Findings and limits, study-wide: Anti-spike CD8 responses were favored in VDJdb matching, and private and CD4 specificities were missed.

Attached unique molecular identifiers marked individual cDNA molecules. TCRdb re-derived calls from the 5' RACE reads in MiXCR, one entry per CDR3 protein. The repertoire includes about 64,000 distinct CDR3 sequences, roughly 5% of them detected once, and around 5.2% sits in the top ten. The sequence was collected from an adult who was a healthcare worker with PCR-confirmed SARS-CoV-2 infection or an uninfected control (not recorded which). What was sequenced was whole blood. This chain connects TRBV4-1 to TRBJ2-5; possible D gene TRBD1, 5 bases. CDR3: CASSQRAGRETQYF. The CDR3 bases are TGCGCCAGCAGCCAACGGGCAGGGCGAGAGACCCAGTACTTC.